These 18 T cell receptor beta chains originate from one sample sequenced in a study of blood T cell repertoires in COVID-19. Sequencing was performed with immunoSEQ multiplex PCR; in TCRdb, only in-frame clones are kept and a portion is missing. Of fewer than 500,000 clones detected, 88% appear once; the ten largest clones hold over 0.9%. Sequencing was performed on PBMCs or T cells enriched from blood (not recorded which). The origin of the receptors is a woman aged 30 to 39 with acute COVID-19.

V is TRBV18 and J is TRBJ1-1; 8 nucleotides align to TRBD1. The CDR3 loop spans 15 amino acids. V dropped 2 bases and J dropped 4; count of bases not matched to a gene: 6. CDR1 is KGHSH and CDR2 is LQKENI in the germline V gene. The CDR3 region is CASSPIGQGGTEAFF. DNA for the CDR3: TGTGCCAGCTCACCAATCGGACAGGGAGGCACTGAAGCTTTCTTT.

The chain recombines TRBV5-5 with TRBJ2-1, with D perhaps matching TRBD1 (6 bases). Germline CDR1 SGHKS, CDR2 YYEKEE (reference sequence). This CDR3 has 13 amino acids. The germline V and J ends were trimmed by 3 bases and 8 bases, with 12 bases remaining between them. CDR3 bases: TGTGCCAGCAGCTCTGGACAGTACCATGAGCAGTTCTTC. Residues: CASSSGQYHEQFF.

A single count supports this clone. The chain carries TRBV19 and TRBJ2-3, with 9 positions matching TRBD2. Germline CDR1 and CDR2: LNHDA and SQIVND (reference sequence). This CDR3 contains 16 residues. V shed 9 bases and J 2 bases; nucleotides not matched to a gene: 12. The chain's CDR3 is CASKKPGLAHTDTQYF. The CDR3 region has the DNA TGTGCCAGCAAAAAGCCGGGACTAGCTCACACAGATACGCAGTATTTT.

This chain connects TRBV29-1 to TRBJ1-1; tentatively, D is TRBD1 (6 bases). This CDR3 comprises 13 residues. Germline V gene data show CDR1 as SQVTM and CDR2 as ANQGSEA. Trimming took off 7 bases at V and 0 bases at J, with 12 bases between the two ends. The CDR3 sequence: CSAGQLLNTEAFF. The DNA for the CDR3 is TGCAGCGCCGGACAGTTATTGAACACTGAAGCTTTCTTT.

The genes are TRBV5-5 and TRBJ2-7; D call uncertain. V shed 1 base and J shed 2 bases, with 7 bases lying between them. CDR3 length equals 13 residues. In germline, CDR1 is SGHKS, CDR2 YYEKEE (reference sequence). DNA of the CDR3: TGTGCCAGCAGCTTGACAAGCGCCTACGAGCAGTACTTC. It codes for CASSLTSAYEQYF.

The chain carries TRBV20-1 and TRBJ2-7; a possible D gene is TRBD1 (6 bases). CDR1 is DFQATT and CDR2 is SNEGSKA in the germline V gene (reference sequence). The CDR3 sequence is 12 residues long. V dropped 3 bases and J dropped 2 bases, with 8 bases sitting between them. CDR3 in DNA: TGCAGTGCTAGTGGGGGCCCCTACGAGCAGTACTTC. It encodes CSASGGPYEQYF.

The rearrangement uses TRBV2 and TRBJ1-5; D gene uncertain. Germline CDR1 reads SNHLY; CDR2 reads FYNNEI. The CDR3 length is 14 residues. Trimming pared 3 bases from V and 4 bases from J, leaving 10 bases between. The CDR3 is CASSDTSPNQPQHF. Written as DNA, the CDR3 is TGTGCCAGCAGTGATACTTCACCTAATCAGCCCCAGCATTTT.

The chain uses TRBV25-1 and TRBJ1-1; TRBD1 matches at 7 bases. Trimming cost V 10 bases and J 11 bases; bases outside gene matches: 19. Germline CDR1 and CDR2: MGHDK and SYGVNS. The CDR3 extends over 14 amino acids. CDR3 sequence: CAMPEPDRDWRAFF. The CDR3 nucleotides read TGTGCCATGCCAGAGCCCGACAGGGACTGGAGGGCTTTCTTT.

The chain carries TRBV6-5 and TRBJ2-7; TRBD2 aligns across 12 bases. With V trimmed by 10 bases and J by 4 bases, 11 bases remained unmatched. The CDR3 is made up of 15 amino acids. The germline gives CDR1 MNHEY, CDR2 SVGAGI. The CDR3 nucleotides read TGTGCCACCTCCTCTAGCGGGGGGGCCGGGTACGAGCAGTACTTC. This translates into CATSSSGGAGYEQYF.

V gene TRBV7-3 combines with J gene TRBJ2-2; a weak D match, TRBD1 (5 bases). CDR3 length equals 14 residues. Germline-derived CDR1 and CDR2 are SGHTA and FQGTGA. V shed 5 bases and J shed 6 bases, with 13 bases lying between them. The CDR3: CASSRPDRAGELFF. CDR3 DNA: TGTGCCAGCAGCCGTCCCGACAGAGCCGGGGAGCTGTTTTTT.

Comment on this clone: Other DNA sequences in the same sample also yield this CDR3. This chain uses TRBV9 with TRBJ1-5; D remains ambiguous. Per the germline V gene, CDR1 is SGDLS and CDR2 is YYNGEE. CDR3 length: 14 amino acids. V lost 0 bases and J lost 2, with 6 bases in between. The CDR3 region is CASSVAGGNQPQHF. Written as DNA, the CDR3 is TGTGCCAGCAGCGTAGCGGGAGGCAATCAGCCCCAGCATTTT. The full variable domain, completed using reference TRBV9 and TRBJ1-5, is DSGVTQTPKHLITATGQRVTLRCSPRSGDLSVYWYQQSLDQGLQFLIQYYNGEERAKGNILERFSAQQFPDLHSELNLSSLELGDSALYFCASSVAGGNQPQHFGDGTRLSIL.

This clone was counted only a few times. The chain has TRBV7-9 and TRBJ1-2; TRBD1 matches at 10 bases. CDR1 is SEHNR and CDR2 is FQNEAQ in the germline V gene (reference sequence). This CDR3 region has 18 residues. The V and J ends lost 2 bases and 4 bases, in that order; junction bases with no gene match: 13. For the CDR3, the DNA is TGTGCCAGCAGCTTACCTGGGACAGGGGCGGAGGGACTCTATGGCTACACCTTC. Translating it yields CASSLPGTGAEGLYGYTF.

The CDR3 DNA is TGTGCCAGCAGCTTATTCAGACAGAGCACAGATACGCAGTATTTT. It codes for CASSLFRQSTDTQYF. The chain combines TRBV7-9 with TRBJ2-3; tentative D call: TRBD1 (5 bases). V dropped 2 bases and J dropped 0 bases, with 9 bases sitting between them. The CDR3 sequence is 15 residues long. CDR1 SEHNR and CDR2 FQNEAQ come from the germline V gene (reference sequence).

The genes are TRBV6-1 and TRBJ1-2; 8 bases agree with TRBD1. The J segment lost 4 bases and the V segment lost 6 bases, leaving 13 bases of the junction unmatched. The V gene's germline CDR1 is MNHNS and CDR2 SASEGT. The CDR3 is 16 amino acids. The CDR3 DNA is TGTGCCAGCAGGGAAAATGACAGGGGTGCCCTCTATGGCTACACCTTC. This codes for CASRENDRGALYGYTF.

The genes are TRBV6-2 or TRBV6-3 and TRBJ1-2; 12 nucleotides agree with TRBD1. J lost 4 bases, V lost 5 bases, and 11 bases had no gene match. This CDR3 is built from 17 residues. CDR1 and CDR2 (germline): MNHEY, SVGEGT. The CDR3 spells CASSQTGTGGTLYGYTF. The CDR3 DNA reads TGTGCCAGCAGTCAAACCGGGACAGGGGGCACCCTCTATGGCTACACCTTC.

The chain uses TRBV30 and TRBJ2-2, with 8 nucleotides matching TRBD2. The CDR3 spans 17 residues. Germline-derived CDR1 and CDR2 are GTSNPN and SVGIG (reference sequence). V shed 4 bases and J 0 bases; nucleotides not matched to a gene: 10. CDR3 region: CAWKSGGNQPNTGELFF. The CDR3 DNA reads TGTGCCTGGAAGTCGGGGGGGAATCAACCGAACACCGGGGAGCTGTTTTTT.

V is TRBV5-8 and J is TRBJ2-1; 7 bases map to TRBD1. V trimming: 4 bases; J trimming: 7 bases; junction bases outside the gene matches: 17. The CDR3 loop spans 17 amino acids. Germline lookup yields CDR1 SGHTS and CDR2 YDEGEE. CDR3 DNA: TGTGCCAGCAGCCCGAGACAGGGTTCCCTCCTCGGAAATGAGCAGTTCTTC. As protein: CASSPRQGSLLGNEQFF.

J is TRBJ2-6 and V is TRBV30, with D uncertain. Deletions cut 3 bases from V and 4 bases from J, with 7 bases between. The CDR3 extends over 13 amino acids. Germline V lookup: CDR1 GTSNPN, CDR2 SVGIG (reference sequence). CDR3 nucleotide sequence: TGTGCCTGGAGGTTTTCGGGGGCCAACGTCCTGACTTTC. It is translated as CAWRFSGANVLTF. The full variable domain, with the rest looked up from reference TRBV30 and TRBJ2-6, is SQTIHQWPATLVQPVGSPLSLECTVEGTSNPNLYWYRQAAGRGLQLLFYSVGIGQISSEVPQNLSASRPQDRQFILSSKKLLLSDSGFYLCAWRFSGANVLTFGAGSRLTVL.